This TCR beta chain was captured by sequencing in a study of cytomegalovirus exposure and HLA in healthy donors. A multiplex PCR was run with 60 Vbeta primers and 13 Jbeta primers. Here immunoSEQ multiplex PCR was the method, and the copy in TCRdb shows in-frame clones only, minus some. This repertoire shows over 250,000 clones, 86% found once; its top ten account for 4%. Though probably carrying unrecorded immune exposures, donors were nominally healthy at sampling. To note about this clone: As yet, its antigen is unknown.

General observations from the study: Rare sequences made up most TCRs, while some public TCRs were found in many donors.

The specimen was PBMCs. This receptor was obtained from a man in his forties or fifties in good health and CMV-seropositive.

DNA for the CDR3: TGTGCCAGCAGCGTTAGCGGAAGTACCTACGAGCAGTACTTC. This encodes CASSVSGSTYEQYF. This rearrangement joins TRBV2 to TRBJ2-7; D is possibly TRBD2 (6 bases). CDR3 length: 14 residues. V was cut by 6 bases and J by 2 bases, with 14 bases left in between. CDR1 and CDR2 (germline): SNHLY, FYNNEI.